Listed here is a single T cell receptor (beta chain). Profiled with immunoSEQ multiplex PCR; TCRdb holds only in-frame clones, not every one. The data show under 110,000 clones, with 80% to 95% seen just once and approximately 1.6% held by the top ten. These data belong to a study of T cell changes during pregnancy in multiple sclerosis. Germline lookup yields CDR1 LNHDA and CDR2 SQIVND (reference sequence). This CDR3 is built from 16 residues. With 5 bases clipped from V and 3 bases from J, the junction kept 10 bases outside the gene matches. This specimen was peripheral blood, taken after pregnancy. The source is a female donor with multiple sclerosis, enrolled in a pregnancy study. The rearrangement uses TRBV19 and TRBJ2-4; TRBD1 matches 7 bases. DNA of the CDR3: TGTGCCAGTAGTCCAACAGGGGCTCTCGGCAAAAACATTCAGTACTTC. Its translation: CASSPTGALGKNIQYF. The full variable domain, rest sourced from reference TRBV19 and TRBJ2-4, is DGGITQSPKYLFRKEGQNVTLSCEQNLNHDAMYWYRQDPGQGLRLIYYSQIVNDFQKGDIAEGYSVSREKKESFPLTVTSAQKNPTAFYLCASSPTGALGKNIQYFGAGTRLSVL.